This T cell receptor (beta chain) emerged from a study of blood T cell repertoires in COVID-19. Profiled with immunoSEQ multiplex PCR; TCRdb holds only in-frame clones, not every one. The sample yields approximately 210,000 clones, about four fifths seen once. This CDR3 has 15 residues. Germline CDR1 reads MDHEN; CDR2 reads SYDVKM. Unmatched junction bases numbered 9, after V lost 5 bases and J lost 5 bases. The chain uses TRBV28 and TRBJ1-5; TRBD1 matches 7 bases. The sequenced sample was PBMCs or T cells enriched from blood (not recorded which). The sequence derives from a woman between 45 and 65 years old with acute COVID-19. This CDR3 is CASSSGGQLDQPQHF. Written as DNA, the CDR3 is TGTGCCAGCAGTAGCGGGGGACAGTTAGATCAGCCCCAGCATTTT.